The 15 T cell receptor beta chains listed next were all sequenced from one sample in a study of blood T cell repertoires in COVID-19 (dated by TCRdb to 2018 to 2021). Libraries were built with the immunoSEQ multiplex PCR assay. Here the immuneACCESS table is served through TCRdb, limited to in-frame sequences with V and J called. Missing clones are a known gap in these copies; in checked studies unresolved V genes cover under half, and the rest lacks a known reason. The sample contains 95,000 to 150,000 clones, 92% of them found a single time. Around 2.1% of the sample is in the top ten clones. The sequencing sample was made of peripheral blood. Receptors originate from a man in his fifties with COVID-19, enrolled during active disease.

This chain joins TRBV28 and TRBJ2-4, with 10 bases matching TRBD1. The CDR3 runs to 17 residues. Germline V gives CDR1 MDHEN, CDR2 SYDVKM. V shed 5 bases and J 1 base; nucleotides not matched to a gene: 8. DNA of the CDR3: TGTGCCAGCAGTGATACTCTGGGACAGGGGGCCAAAAACATTCAGTACTTC. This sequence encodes CASSDTLGQGAKNIQYF.

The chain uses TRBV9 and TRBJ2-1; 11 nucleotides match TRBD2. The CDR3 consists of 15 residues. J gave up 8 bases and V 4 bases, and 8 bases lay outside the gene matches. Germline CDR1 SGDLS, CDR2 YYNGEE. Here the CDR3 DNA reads TGTGCCAGCAGCACACGGACTAGCGGGTCGGATGAGCAGTTCTTC. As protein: CASSTRTSGSDEQFF.

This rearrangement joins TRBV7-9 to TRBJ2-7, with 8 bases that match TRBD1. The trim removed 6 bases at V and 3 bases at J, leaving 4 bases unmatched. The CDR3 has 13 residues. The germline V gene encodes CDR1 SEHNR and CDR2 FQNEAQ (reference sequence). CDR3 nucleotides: TGTGCCAGCAGACCGGACAGGGACTACGAGCAGTACTTC. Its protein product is CASRPDRDYEQYF.

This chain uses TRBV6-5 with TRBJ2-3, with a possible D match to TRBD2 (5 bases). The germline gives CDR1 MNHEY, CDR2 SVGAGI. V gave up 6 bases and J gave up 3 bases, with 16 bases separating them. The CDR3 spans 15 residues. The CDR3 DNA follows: TGTGCCAGCAGCAACGAGGGAGTCCTGACAGATACGCAGTATTTT. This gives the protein CASSNEGVLTDTQYF.

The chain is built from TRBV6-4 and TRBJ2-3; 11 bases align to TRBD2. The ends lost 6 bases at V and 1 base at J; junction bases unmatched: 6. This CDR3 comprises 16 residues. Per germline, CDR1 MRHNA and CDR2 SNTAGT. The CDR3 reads CASSDTSGSGTDTQYF. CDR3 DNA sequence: TGTGCCAGCAGCGACACTAGCGGGAGCGGCACAGATACGCAGTATTTT.

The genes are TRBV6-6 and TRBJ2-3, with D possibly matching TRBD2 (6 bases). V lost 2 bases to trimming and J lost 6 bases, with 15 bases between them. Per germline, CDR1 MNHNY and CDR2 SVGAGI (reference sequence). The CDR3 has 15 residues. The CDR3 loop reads CASSYGGASADTQYF. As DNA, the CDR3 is TGTGCCAGCAGTTACGGCGGGGCCTCTGCCGATACGCAGTATTTT.

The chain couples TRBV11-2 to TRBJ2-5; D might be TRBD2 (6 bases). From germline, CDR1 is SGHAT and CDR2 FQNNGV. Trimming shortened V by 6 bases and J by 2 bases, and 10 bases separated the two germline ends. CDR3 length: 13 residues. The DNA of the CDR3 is TGTGCCAGCAGGAGTAGCGGACAAGAGACCCAGTACTTC. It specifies CASRSSGQETQYF.

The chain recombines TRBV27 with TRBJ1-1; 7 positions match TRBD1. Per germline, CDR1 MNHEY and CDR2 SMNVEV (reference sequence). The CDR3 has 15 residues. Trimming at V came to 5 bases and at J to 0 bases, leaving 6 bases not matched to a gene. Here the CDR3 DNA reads TGTGCCAGCAGTCTGGCCGGGACAGTGAACACTGAAGCTTTCTTT. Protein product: CASSLAGTVNTEAFF.

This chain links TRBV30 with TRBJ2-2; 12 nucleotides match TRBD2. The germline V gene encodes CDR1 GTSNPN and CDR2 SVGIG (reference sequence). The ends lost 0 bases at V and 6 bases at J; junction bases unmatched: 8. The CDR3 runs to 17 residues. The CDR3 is CAWSVRTSGIRAGELFF. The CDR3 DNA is TGTGCCTGGAGTGTACGGACTAGCGGGATTAGAGCCGGGGAGCTGTTTTTT.

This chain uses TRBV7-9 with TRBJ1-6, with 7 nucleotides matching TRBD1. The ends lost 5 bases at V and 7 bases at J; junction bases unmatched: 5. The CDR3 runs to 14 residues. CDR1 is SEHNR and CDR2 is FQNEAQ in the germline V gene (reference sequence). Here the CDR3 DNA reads TGTGCCAGCAGCACCGGGACAGCAAATTCACCCCTCCACTTT. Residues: CASSTGTANSPLHF.

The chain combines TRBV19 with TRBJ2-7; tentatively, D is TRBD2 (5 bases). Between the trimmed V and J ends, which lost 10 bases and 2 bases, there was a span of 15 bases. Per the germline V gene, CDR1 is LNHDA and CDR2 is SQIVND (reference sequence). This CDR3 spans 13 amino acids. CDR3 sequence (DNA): TGTGCCAATCCACCCGGGATAACCTACGAGCAGTACTTC. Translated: CANPPGITYEQYF.

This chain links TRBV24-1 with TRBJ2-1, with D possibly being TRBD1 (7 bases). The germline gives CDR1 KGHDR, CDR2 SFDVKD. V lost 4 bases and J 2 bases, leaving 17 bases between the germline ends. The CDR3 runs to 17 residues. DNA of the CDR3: TGTGCCACCAGTGAAGGGAGCGGAGGGGGCACCTACAATGAGCAGTTCTTC. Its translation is CATSEGSGGGTYNEQFF.

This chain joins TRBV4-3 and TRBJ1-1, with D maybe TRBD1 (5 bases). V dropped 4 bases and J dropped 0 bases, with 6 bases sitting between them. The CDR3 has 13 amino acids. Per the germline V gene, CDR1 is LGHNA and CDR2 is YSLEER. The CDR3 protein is CASSRQLNTEAFF. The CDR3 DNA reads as TGCGCCAGCAGCCGACAGTTGAACACTGAAGCTTTCTTT.

In DNA, the CDR3 is TGTGCCAGCAGCCAAGGGACTAGCGGCTGGTACCAAGAGACCCAGTACTTC. This sequence encodes CASSQGTSGWYQETQYF. This chain connects TRBV14 to TRBJ2-5, with TRBD2 identical over 10 bases. CDR3 size: 17 residues. Germline trimming cut 1 base from V and 0 bases from J; bases unmatched to any gene: 5. CDR1 and CDR2 (germline): SGHDN, FVKESK. Full variable domain (missing parts from reference TRBV14 and TRBJ2-5): EAGVTQFPSHSVIEKGQTVTLRCDPISGHDNLYWYRRVMGKEIKFLLHFVKESKQDESGMPNNRFLAERTGGTYSTLKVQPAELEDSGVYFCASSQGTSGWYQETQYFGPGTRLLVL.

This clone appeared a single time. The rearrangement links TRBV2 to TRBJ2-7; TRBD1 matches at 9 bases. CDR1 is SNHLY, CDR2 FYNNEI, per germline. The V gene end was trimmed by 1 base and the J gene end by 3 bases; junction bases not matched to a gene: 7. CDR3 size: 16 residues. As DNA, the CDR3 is TGTGCCAGCAGTGAAGTAACTCGGACAGGGGACTACGAGCAGTACGTC. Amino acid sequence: CASSEVTRTGDYEQYV.